The 29 T cell receptor delta chains below all came from one sample that was sequenced in a study of gamma-delta T cells after stem cell transplantation. TCRdb reanalyzed the RT-PCR reads using CATT. The sample yields about 2,600 delta-chain clones, 1.5% to 2% seen once. The specimen sequenced was gamma-delta T cells. Source of these receptors: a human donor. It is not recorded whose cells these are; they may come from a transplant donor.

This chain joins TRDV1 and TRDJ1; TRDD3 agrees at 8 bases. The V segment lost 0 bases and the J segment 1 base; nucleotides outside the gene matches: 28. Germline values: CDR1 TSWWSYY, CDR2 QGS. The CDR3 loop spans 24 amino acids. CDR3 nucleotide sequence: TGTGCTCTTGGGGAACTAGGGTTCGGTGAGACCGGACTGGGGGTTGGCCTAATCACCGATAAACTCATCTTT. It encodes CALGELGFGETGLGVGLITDKLIF.

With regard to this clone: TCRdb shows a much larger clone's protein in place of this DNA's translation, and the two differ at residue 5, likely through a read error; the protein shown is translated from the DNA. The chain links TRDV2 to TRDJ1, with D possibly TRDD3 on 5 matching bases. This CDR3 spans 15 amino acids. In germline, CDR1 is GEAIGNYY, CDR2 EKD. Trimming removed 3 bases from V and 0 bases from J, with 13 bases in between. The CDR3 nucleotides read TGTGCCTGTGACGCCGTGGGGACGAACACCGATAAACTCATCTTT. Its translation: CACDAVGTNTDKLIF.

Relative to its sample, this clone is medium-sized. This likely reflects a read error, since a far larger clone is one base away. The V and J genes are TRDV1 and TRDJ1; D unresolved. The CDR3 covers 22 residues. Germline CDR1 is TSWWSYY and CDR2 is QGS. The V gene lost 3 bases and the J gene lost 0 bases, with 32 bases spanning the gap. The CDR3 here is CALGDLRLVWFGTPDYTDKLIF. The CDR3, as DNA: TGTGCTCTTGGGGACTTACGGCTGGTTTGGTTTGGCACTCCCGACTACACCGATAAACTCATCTTT.

This clone appeared a few times. This DNA translates differently at residue 5 from the TCRdb protein, which is that of a much larger clone; a read error is likely, and the protein shown is the DNA's own translation. V is TRDV2 and J is TRDJ1, with D unclear. The CDR3 has 17 residues. The V end lost 3 bases, the J end lost 0 bases, and 19 bases lay between the germline ends. Germline V gene data show CDR1 as GEAIGNYY and CDR2 as EKD. The DNA of the CDR3 is TGTGCCTGTGACGCCGTAGGAAGAAGGGGTAACACCGATAAACTCATCTTT. Its protein is CACDAVGRRGNTDKLIF.

This clone is classed as medium-sized (0.01 to 0.1%). This chain uses TRDV2 with TRDJ1; 10 positions match TRDD3. The CDR3 sequence is 18 residues long. Germline lookup yields CDR1 GEAIGNYY and CDR2 EKD. The V gene end was trimmed by 1 base and the J gene end by 2 bases; junction bases not matched to a gene: 12. The CDR3 DNA follows: TGTGCCTGTGACACATTAGCAGGCTCACTGGGGGATACCGATAAACTCATCTTT. Residues: CACDTLAGSLGDTDKLIF.

Regarding this clone: The mismatch at residue 9 between this DNA's translation and the TCRdb protein of a much larger clone likely reflects a read error; the protein shown is translated from the DNA. The V gene is TRDV2, the J gene TRDJ1; no reliable D call. Trimming removed 3 bases from V and 3 bases from J, with 13 bases in between. Germline assignment: CDR1 GEAIGNYY and CDR2 EKD. CDR3 length: 14 residues. CDR3 amino acids: CACDLLSDADKLIF. DNA for the CDR3: TGTGCCTGTGACTTACTGAGTGACGCCGATAAACTCATCTTT.

By frequency in the sample, this clone is medium-sized (0.01 to 0.1%). At the DNA level, this CDR3 is encoded by other sequences in the same sample as well. The chain links TRDV2 to TRDJ1; 7 bases agree with TRDD3. After removal of 4 bases from V and 1 base from J, the junction contained 17 bases not matched to a gene. Per the germline V gene, CDR1 is GEAIGNYY and CDR2 is EKD. The CDR3 sequence is 18 residues long. CDR3 nucleotides: TGTGCCTGTGATCCCCTCGCAGGGGGATCTCGGAGCACCGATAAACTCATCTTT. As protein: CACDPLAGGSRSTDKLIF.

This clone is large in the sample. Other DNA variants within this sample encode the same CDR3. This chain uses TRDV1 with TRDJ1; perhaps TRDD3 as D (6 bases). Between the trimmed V and J ends, which lost 7 bases and 2 bases, there was a span of 17 bases. Germline lookup yields CDR1 TSWWSYY and CDR2 QGS. This CDR3 region has 15 residues. This CDR3 is CALECCLGITDKLIF. In DNA, the CDR3 is TGTGCTCTTGAGTGTTGCCTGGGGATTACCGATAAACTCATCTTT.

Judged by abundance, this clone is medium-sized. A much larger clone lies a single base off, so this may be a read error. The genes are TRDV3 and TRDJ1; possible D gene TRDD3, 5 bases. CDR3 length: 17 residues. V was shortened by 3 bases and J by 10 bases, with 33 bases between the two germline ends. Germline CDR1 reads TVYSNPD; CDR2 reads GDNSRS (reference sequence). The chain's CDR3 is CAFLGLGGREDEDGLIF. The CDR3 DNA reads TGTGCCTTCCTAGGCCTGGGTGGACGTGAGGACGAAGACGGACTCATCTTT.

Details on this clone: A much larger clone lies one base from this, so it may be a read error. Within the sample, other DNA sequences also encode this same CDR3. The chain combines TRDV2 with TRDJ1; 7 positions match TRDD2. CDR3 length: 18 residues. The germline V gene encodes CDR1 GEAIGNYY and CDR2 EKD. Here the CDR3 reads CACDPVGLPRVVGHKLIF. The CDR3 region has the DNA TGTGCCTGTGACCCAGTGGGCCTTCCTCGCGTTGTGGGACATAAGCTCATCTTT.

This clone was seen more than once but under ten times. A much larger clone is a single base away; this may be a read error. The same CDR3 can be traced to other DNA sequences in this sample. This chain connects TRDV1 to TRDJ1; maybe TRDD2 (7 bases). The CDR3 covers 20 residues. The germline V gene has CDR1 TSWWSYY and CDR2 QGS. The CDR3 loop reads CALGDPIPTSDTPDTDKLIF. The CDR3 DNA follows: TGTGCTCTTGGGGACCCCATTCCTACGTCGGATACTCCGGACACCGATAAACTAATCTTT.

This clone is deemed large. The sample carries other DNA sequences with the same CDR3. This chain connects TRDV2 to TRDJ1; 10 positions match TRDD3. Trimming removed 3 bases from V and 0 bases from J; junction bases left unmatched: 9. The CDR3 contains 17 residues. From germline, CDR1 is GEAIGNYY and CDR2 EKD. The chain's CDR3 is CACDALLGDEYTDKLIF. CDR3 nucleotide sequence: TGTGCCTGTGACGCCCTACTGGGGGATGAGTACACCGATAAACTCATCTTT.

Concerning this clone: A clone one base away is much larger, so this may be a read error. V gene TRDV2 combines with J gene TRDJ1; 10 bases agree with TRDD3. This CDR3 is built from 23 residues. V was clipped by 0 bases and J by 0 bases; unmatched bases: 24. The germline V gene encodes CDR1 GEAIGNYY and CDR2 EKD. CDR3 in amino acids: CACDTVRLPTGGDTPRYTDKLIF. CDR3 DNA sequence: TGTGCCTGTGACACCGTGAGGCTTCCTACGGGGGGGGATACGCCTCGGTACACCGATAAACTCATCTTT.

Sample share makes this clone medium-sized. Other DNA sequences in this sample translate to the same CDR3. This sequence joins TRDV2 and TRDJ1; D perhaps matches TRDD3 (5 bases). V was trimmed by 3 bases and J by 0 bases, leaving 16 bases between them. CDR3 length equals 16 residues. Germline assignment: CDR1 GEAIGNYY and CDR2 EKD. The CDR3 nucleotides are TGTGCCTGTGACTCAGTGGGATCACCGTACACCGATAAACTCATCTTT. Its protein product is CACDSVGSPYTDKLIF.

This clone is termed large. The sample contains more than one DNA sequence encoding this CDR3. This chain joins TRDV2 and TRDJ1, with 8 bases matching TRDD3. This CDR3 comprises 15 residues. Per the germline V gene, CDR1 is GEAIGNYY and CDR2 is EKD. The V gene end was trimmed by 2 bases and the J gene end by 1 base; junction bases not matched to a gene: 5. The CDR3, as DNA: TGTGCCTGTGACATACTGGGGGCGCTCACCGATAAACTCATCTTT. Its translation is CACDILGALTDKLIF.

This clone was observed a few times. This could be a read error, since a much larger clone is one nucleotide away. Other DNA sequences in this sample translate to the same CDR3. This chain connects TRDV1 to TRDJ1; 9 positions match TRDD3. Per the germline V gene, CDR1 is TSWWSYY and CDR2 is QGS. The CDR3 is 20 amino acids. The CDR3 nucleotides read TGTGCCCTTGGGGCCCCTAGGATCCCGAGTTACTGGGGGAGATCCGATAAACTCATCTTT. Protein product: CALGAPRIPSYWGRSDKLIF.

Comments on this clone: This may be a read error, as it is one base from a much larger clone. Other nucleotide sequences in the sample specify the same CDR3. This rearrangement joins TRDV2 to TRDJ1; D may be TRDD3 (6 bases). In germline, CDR1 is GEAIGNYY, CDR2 EKD. The length of the CDR3 is 15 residues. CDR3 sequence reads: CACDTLGPDTDKLIF. DNA for the CDR3: TGTGCCTGCGACACGCTGGGGCCCGACACCGATAAACTCATCTTT.

This clone has just a few counts. The J gene is TRDJ1, the V gene TRDV2, with 13 bases lining up with TRDD3. CDR3 size: 17 residues. J gave up 1 base and V 3 bases, and 7 bases lay outside the gene matches. Looked up from germline, CDR1 is GEAIGNYY and CDR2 is EKD. CDR3 nucleotides: TGTGCCTGTGACTCACTGGGGGATACGCGGACCACCGATAAACTCATCTTT. Translating gives CACDSLGDTRTTDKLIF.

This clone was picked up a small number of times. The chain is built from TRDV2 and TRDJ1; D unresolved. V was cut by 1 base and J by 5 bases, with 22 bases left in between. Germline CDR1 reads GEAIGNYY; CDR2 reads EKD. The CDR3 has 17 amino acids. The CDR3 DNA is TGTGCCTGTGACACATTAGGGGTCGGAATGCGAGAAGATAAACTCATCTTT. Protein sequence: CACDTLGVGMREDKLIF.

This clone is medium-sized by share. Only one base separates this from a far larger clonotype, so it likely reflects a read error. Other DNA sequences from this sample encode an identical CDR3 as well. This chain connects TRDV3 to TRDJ1, with unresolved D. The CDR3 spans 15 residues. Germline V gene lookup returns CDR1 TVYSNPD and CDR2 GDNSRS (reference sequence). The CDR3 bases are TGTGCCTTTGAGACCCCTATATCCCACGCCGATAAGCTCATCTTT. Residues: CAFETPISHADKLIF.

This clone appeared a single time. The V gene remains uncalled, whereas the J gene is TRDJ1. The CDR3 totals 12 residues. The CDR3 reads CATPEYTDKLIF. In DNA, the CDR3 is TGTGCCACTCCCGAATACACCGATAAACTCATCTTT.

As concerns this clone: With a far larger clone one base away, a read error is the likely cause. The same CDR3 also results from other DNA sequences found in this sample. The V and J genes are TRDV1 and TRDJ1; TRDD3 matches 8 bases. The CDR3 is made up of 18 amino acids. With V trimmed by 1 base and J by 10 bases, 20 bases remained unmatched. Germline CDR1 is TSWWSYY and CDR2 is QGS. DNA for the CDR3: TGTGCTCTTGGGGAACCAGGCCCCTGTACTGGGGGGTGTGGGAGACTCATCTTT. This sequence encodes CALGEPGPCTGGCGRLIF.

Remarks on this clone: TCRdb has a much larger clone's protein, which differs at residue 3 from the translation of this DNA, likely because of a read error; what is shown is the protein translated from the DNA. The rearrangement links TRDV2 to TRDJ3, with a tentative D call TRDD3 (5 bases). The CDR3 runs 18 residues. From germline, CDR1 is GEAIGNYY and CDR2 EKD. In DNA, the CDR3 is TGTGCCCGTGACACGGCCGGAGTGGGGACTTTAGACACCCGACAGATGTTTTTC. This gives the protein CARDTAGVGTLDTRQMFF.

This clone was counted between two and nine times. The TCRdb record carries a much larger clone's protein, which differs from this DNA's translation at residue 16; a read error is the likely cause, and the protein listed here is the DNA translation. The gene calls are TRDV1 and TRDJ1; D call uncertain. Germline CDR1 TSWWSYY, CDR2 QGS. The CDR3 is 22 amino acids. The V and J ends lost 3 bases and 1 base respectively, with 33 bases between them. The CDR3 region has the DNA TGTGCTCTTGGGGACTTACGGCTGGTTTGGTTTGACACTCCCGACTGCACCGATAAACTCATCTTT. It encodes CALGDLRLVWFDTPDCTDKLIF.

This clone was found a few times. The protein held in TCRdb is that of a much larger clone and does not match this DNA's translation at residue 7, likely because of a read error; the protein shown is translated from the DNA. The V call is TRDV2, the J call TRDJ1; D unresolved. The CDR3 runs to 17 residues. Per the germline V gene, CDR1 is GEAIGNYY and CDR2 is EKD. The ends were cut back, 3 bases at V and 0 bases at J, with 19 bases in the middle. The CDR3 sequence: CACDGLEPERDTDKLIF. CDR3 in DNA: TGTGCCTGTGACGGTTTGGAACCGGAAAGGGACACCGATAAACTCATCTTT.

This clone was seen more than once but under ten times. TCRdb attributes to this sequence the protein of a much larger clone, which differs from the DNA translation at residue 11; a read error is likely, and the protein displayed is translated from the DNA. This rearrangement joins TRDV2 to TRDJ1; possible D gene TRDD3, 6 bases. The CDR3 contains 15 residues. Trimming removed 4 bases from V and 7 bases from J, with 21 bases in between. CDR1 and CDR2 (germline): GEAIGNYY, EKD. DNA of the CDR3: TGTGCCTGTGATTCCCTTACTGGGAAGTCCGCTAAACTCATCTTT. This codes for CACDSLTGKSAKLIF.

This clone has more than one count but fewer than ten. This DNA translates differently at residue 6 from the TCRdb protein, which is that of a much larger clone; a read error is likely, and the protein shown is the DNA's own translation. The V and J genes are TRDV2 and TRDJ1; 12 bases match TRDD3. The CDR3 has 18 amino acids. J gave up 1 base and V 0 bases, and 8 bases lay outside the gene matches. Germline V gene data show CDR1 as GEAIGNYY and CDR2 as EKD. CDR3 DNA sequence: TGTGCCTGTGACACCGACGGACTGGGGGATACTGGCACCGATAAACTCATCTTT. This codes for CACDTDGLGDTGTDKLIF.

This clone was counted only a few times. The protein TCRdb gives is from a much larger clone and does not agree with this DNA's translation at residue 8, likely a read error; the protein shown here comes from the DNA. The V and J genes are TRDV2 and TRDJ1; D is unresolved. CDR3 length: 13 residues. Looked up from germline, CDR1 is GEAIGNYY and CDR2 is EKD. Trimming stripped 3 bases from V and 4 bases from J, with 11 bases between. The CDR3 sequence is CACDGLGNDKLIF. The CDR3 nucleotides are TGTGCCTGTGACGGTCTCGGGAACGATAAACTCATCTTT.

This clone is termed medium-sized. A single base is all that separates this from a far larger clone, so a read error is likely. The chain uses TRDV3 and TRDJ1; D call uncertain. V gave up 5 bases and J gave up 3 bases, with 22 bases separating them. The CDR3 totals 15 residues. Germline V gives CDR1 TVYSNPD, CDR2 GDNSRS (reference sequence). The chain's CDR3 is CALETPISHADKLIF. Here the CDR3 DNA reads TGTGCCCTTGAGACCCCTATATCCCACGCCGATAAACTCATCTTT.